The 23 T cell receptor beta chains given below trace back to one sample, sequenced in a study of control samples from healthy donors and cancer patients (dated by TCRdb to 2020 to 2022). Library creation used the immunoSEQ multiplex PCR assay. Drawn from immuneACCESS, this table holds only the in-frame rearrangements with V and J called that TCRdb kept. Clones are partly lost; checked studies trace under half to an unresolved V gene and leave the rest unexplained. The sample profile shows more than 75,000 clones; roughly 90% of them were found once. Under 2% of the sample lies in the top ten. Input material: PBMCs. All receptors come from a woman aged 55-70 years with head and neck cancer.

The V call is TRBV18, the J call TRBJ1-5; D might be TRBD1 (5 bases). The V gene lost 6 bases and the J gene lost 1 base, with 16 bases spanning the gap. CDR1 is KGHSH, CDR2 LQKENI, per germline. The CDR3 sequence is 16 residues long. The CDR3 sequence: CASSPTQVSSNQPQHF. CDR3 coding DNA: TGTGCCAGCTCCCCTACACAGGTTTCCAGCAATCAGCCCCAGCATTTT. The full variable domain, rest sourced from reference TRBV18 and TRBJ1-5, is NAGVMQNPRHLVRRRGQEARLRCSPMKGHSHVYWYRQLPEEGLKFMVYLQKENIIDESGMPKERFSAEFPKEGPSILRIQQVVRGDSAAYFCASSPTQVSSNQPQHFGDGTRLSIL.

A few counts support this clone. The CDR3 sequence: CASRDNRGRTSPLHF. In DNA, the CDR3 is TGTGCCAGCAGGGACAACAGGGGCCGCACTTCACCCCTCCACTTT. The chain has TRBV25-1 and TRBJ1-6, with 7 bases aligning to TRBD1. Per germline, CDR1 MGHDK and CDR2 SYGVNS. This CDR3 is 15 amino acids long. After removal of 6 bases from V and 9 bases from J, the junction contained 11 bases not matched to a gene. Drawing the rest from reference TRBV25-1 and TRBJ1-6, the complete variable domain is EADIYQTPRYLVIGTGKKITLECSQTMGHDKMYWYQQDPGMELHLIHYSYGVNSTEKGDLSSESTVSRIRTEHFPLTLESARPSHTSQYLCASRDNRGRTSPLHFGNGTRLTVT.

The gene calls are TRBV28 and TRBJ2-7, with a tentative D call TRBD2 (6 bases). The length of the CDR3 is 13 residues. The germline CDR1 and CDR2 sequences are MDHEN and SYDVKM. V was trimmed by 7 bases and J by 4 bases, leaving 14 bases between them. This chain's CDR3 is CASNPGLRYEQYF. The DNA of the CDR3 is TGTGCCAGCAACCCGGGACTCAGATACGAGCAGTACTTC. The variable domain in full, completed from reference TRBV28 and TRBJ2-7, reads DVKVTQSSRYLVKRTGEKVFLECVQDMDHENMFWYRQDPGLGLRLIYFSYDVKMKEKGDIPEGYSVSREKKERFSLILESASTNQTSMYLCASNPGLRYEQYFGPGTRLTVT.

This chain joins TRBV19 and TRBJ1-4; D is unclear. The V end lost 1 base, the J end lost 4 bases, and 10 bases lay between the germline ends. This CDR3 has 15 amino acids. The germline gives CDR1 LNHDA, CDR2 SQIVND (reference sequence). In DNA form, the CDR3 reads TGTGCCAGTAGTATAGGTGGAAAGGATAATGAAAAACTGTTTTTT. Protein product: CASSIGGKDNEKLFF. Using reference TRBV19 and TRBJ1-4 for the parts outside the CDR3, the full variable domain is DGGITQSPKYLFRKEGQNVTLSCEQNLNHDAMYWYRQDPGQGLRLIYYSQIVNDFQKGDIAEGYSVSREKKESFPLTVTSAQKNPTAFYLCASSIGGKDNEKLFFGSGTQLSVL.

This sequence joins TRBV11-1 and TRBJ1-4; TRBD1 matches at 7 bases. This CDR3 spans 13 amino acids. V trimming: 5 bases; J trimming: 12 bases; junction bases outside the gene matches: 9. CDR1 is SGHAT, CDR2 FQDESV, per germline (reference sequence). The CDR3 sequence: CASSRTGGGELFF. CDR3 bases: TGTGCCAGCAGCCGGACAGGCGGGGGGGAACTGTTTTTT.

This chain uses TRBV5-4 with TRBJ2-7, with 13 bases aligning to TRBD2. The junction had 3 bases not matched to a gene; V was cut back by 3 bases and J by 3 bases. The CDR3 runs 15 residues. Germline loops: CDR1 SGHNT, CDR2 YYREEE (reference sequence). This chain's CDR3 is CASSSGLAGVYEQYF. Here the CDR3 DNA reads TGTGCCAGCAGCTCCGGACTAGCGGGAGTCTACGAGCAGTACTTC.

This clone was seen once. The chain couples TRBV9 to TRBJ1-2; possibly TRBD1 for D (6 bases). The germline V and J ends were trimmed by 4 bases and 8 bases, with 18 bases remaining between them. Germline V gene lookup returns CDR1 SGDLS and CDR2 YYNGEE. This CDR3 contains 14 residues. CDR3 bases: TGTGCCAGCAGCTCACCCCAATCACAGGGAGGCTACACCTTC. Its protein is CASSSPQSQGGYTF.

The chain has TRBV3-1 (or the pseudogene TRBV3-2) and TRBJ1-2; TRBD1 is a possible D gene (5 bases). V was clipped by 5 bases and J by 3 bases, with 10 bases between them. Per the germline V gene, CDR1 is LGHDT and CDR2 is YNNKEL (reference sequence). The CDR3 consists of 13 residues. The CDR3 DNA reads TGTGCCAGCAGCGCGACAGACGACTATGGCTACACCTTC. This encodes CASSATDDYGYTF.

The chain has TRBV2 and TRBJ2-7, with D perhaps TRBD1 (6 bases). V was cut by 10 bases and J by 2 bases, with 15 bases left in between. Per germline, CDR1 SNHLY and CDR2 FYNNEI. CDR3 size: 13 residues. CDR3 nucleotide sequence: TGTGCCACCGAGGGGGACAAAACCTACGAGCAGTACTTC. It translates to CATEGDKTYEQYF.

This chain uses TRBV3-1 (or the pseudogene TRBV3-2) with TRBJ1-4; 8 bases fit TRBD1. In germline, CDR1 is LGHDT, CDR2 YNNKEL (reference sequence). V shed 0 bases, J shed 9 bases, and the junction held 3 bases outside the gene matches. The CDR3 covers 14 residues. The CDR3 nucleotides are TGTGCCAGCAGCCAAGATCAGGGGGCGAAAAAACTGTTTTTT. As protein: CASSQDQGAKKLFF.

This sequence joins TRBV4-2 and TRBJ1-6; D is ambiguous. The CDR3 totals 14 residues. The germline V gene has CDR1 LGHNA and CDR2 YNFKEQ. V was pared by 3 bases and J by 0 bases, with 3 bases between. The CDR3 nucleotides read TGTGCCAGCAGCCAGAGCTCCTATAATTCACCCCTCCACTTT. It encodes CASSQSSYNSPLHF.

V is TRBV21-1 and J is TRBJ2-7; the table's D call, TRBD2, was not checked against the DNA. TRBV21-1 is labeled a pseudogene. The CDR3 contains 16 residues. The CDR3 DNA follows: TGTGCCAGCCTGCTTAGGCTAGCGGGTATCTCCTACGAGCAGTACTTC. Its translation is CASLLRLAGISYEQYF.

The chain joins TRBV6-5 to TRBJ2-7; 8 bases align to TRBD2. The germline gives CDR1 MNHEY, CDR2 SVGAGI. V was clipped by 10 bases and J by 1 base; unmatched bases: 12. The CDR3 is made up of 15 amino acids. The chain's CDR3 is CATTVGAGGSYEQYF. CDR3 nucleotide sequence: TGTGCCACCACTGTGGGCGCGGGAGGTTCCTACGAGCAGTACTTC.

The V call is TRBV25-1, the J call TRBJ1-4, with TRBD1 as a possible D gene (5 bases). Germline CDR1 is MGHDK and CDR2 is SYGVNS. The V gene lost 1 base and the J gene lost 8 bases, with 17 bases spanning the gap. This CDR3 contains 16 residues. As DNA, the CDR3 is TGTGCCAGCAGTGAATGGGGGTTGAGAGGGTACGAAAAACTGTTTTTT. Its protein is CASSEWGLRGYEKLFF.

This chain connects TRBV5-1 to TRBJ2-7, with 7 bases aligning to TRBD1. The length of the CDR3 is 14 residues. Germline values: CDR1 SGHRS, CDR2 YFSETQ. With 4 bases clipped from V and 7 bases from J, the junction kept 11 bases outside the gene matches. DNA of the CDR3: TGCGCCAGCAGCCCAGGACAGGTTCCTACGGAGCAGTACTTC. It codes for CASSPGQVPTEQYF.

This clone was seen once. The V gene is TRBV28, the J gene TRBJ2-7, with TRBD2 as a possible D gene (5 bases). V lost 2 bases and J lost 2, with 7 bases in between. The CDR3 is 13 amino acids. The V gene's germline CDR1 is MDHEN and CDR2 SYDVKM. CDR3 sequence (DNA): TGTGCCAGCAGTTTACACGGGACCTACGAGCAGTACTTC. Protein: CASSLHGTYEQYF.

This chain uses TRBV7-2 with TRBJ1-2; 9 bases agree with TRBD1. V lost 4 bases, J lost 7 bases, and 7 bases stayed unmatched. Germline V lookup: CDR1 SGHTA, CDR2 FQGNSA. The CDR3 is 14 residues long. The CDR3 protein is CASSSLGQGFGYTF. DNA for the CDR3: TGTGCCAGCAGCTCTCTGGGACAGGGCTTTGGCTACACCTTC.

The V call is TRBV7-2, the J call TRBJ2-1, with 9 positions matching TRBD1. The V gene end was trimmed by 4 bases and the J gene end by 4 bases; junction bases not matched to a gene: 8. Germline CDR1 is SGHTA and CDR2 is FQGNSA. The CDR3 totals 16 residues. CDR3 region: CASSSVQGASYNEQFF. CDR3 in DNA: TGTGCCAGCAGCTCCGTACAGGGGGCGTCTTACAATGAGCAGTTCTTC. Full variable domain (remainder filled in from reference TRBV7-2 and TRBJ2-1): GAGVSQSPSNKVTEKGKDVELRCDPISGHTALYWYRQSLGQGLEFLIYFQGNSAPDKSGLPSDRFSAERTGGSVSTLTIQRTQQEDSAVYLCASSSVQGASYNEQFFGPGTRLTVL.

DNA of the CDR3: TGTGCCAGCAGCGTAGCTTCGACACTGAACACCGGGGAGCTGTTTTTT. It yields the protein CASSVASTLNTGELFF. The chain recombines TRBV9 with TRBJ2-2; D is undetermined. The germline gives CDR1 SGDLS, CDR2 YYNGEE. The CDR3 has 16 amino acids. V was clipped by 0 bases and J by 1 base, with 10 bases between them. The complete variable domain, with remaining parts taken from reference TRBV9 and TRBJ2-2, reads DSGVTQTPKHLITATGQRVTLRCSPRSGDLSVYWYQQSLDQGLQFLIQYYNGEERAKGNILERFSAQQFPDLHSELNLSSLELGDSALYFCASSVASTLNTGELFFGEGSRLTVL.

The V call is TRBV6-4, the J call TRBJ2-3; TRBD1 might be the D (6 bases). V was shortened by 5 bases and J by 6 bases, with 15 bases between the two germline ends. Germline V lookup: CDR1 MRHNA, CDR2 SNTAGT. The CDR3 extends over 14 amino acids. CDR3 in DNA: TGTGCCAGCAGTCGGGGTCAGGGGTCGGATACGCAGTATTTT. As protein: CASSRGQGSDTQYF.

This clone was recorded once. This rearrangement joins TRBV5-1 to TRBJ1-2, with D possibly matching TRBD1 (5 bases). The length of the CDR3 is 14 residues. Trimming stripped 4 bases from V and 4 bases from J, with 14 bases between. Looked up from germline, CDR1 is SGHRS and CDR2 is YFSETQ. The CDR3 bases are TGCGCCAGCAGCCAATATACAGGTTCCTATGGCTACACCTTC. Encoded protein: CASSQYTGSYGYTF.

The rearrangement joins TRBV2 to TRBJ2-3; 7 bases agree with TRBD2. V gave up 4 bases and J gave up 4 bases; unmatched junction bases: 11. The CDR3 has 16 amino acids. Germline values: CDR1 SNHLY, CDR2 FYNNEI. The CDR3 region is CASSVSSGNFADTQYF. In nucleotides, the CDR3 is TGTGCCAGCAGTGTTTCAAGCGGGAATTTTGCAGATACGCAGTATTTT. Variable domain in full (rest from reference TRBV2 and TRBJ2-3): EPEVTQTPSHQVTQMGQEVILRCVPISNHLYFYWYRQILGQKVEFLVSFYNNEISEKSEIFDDQFSVERPDGSNFTLKIRSTKLEDSAMYFCASSVSSGNFADTQYFGPGTRLTVL.

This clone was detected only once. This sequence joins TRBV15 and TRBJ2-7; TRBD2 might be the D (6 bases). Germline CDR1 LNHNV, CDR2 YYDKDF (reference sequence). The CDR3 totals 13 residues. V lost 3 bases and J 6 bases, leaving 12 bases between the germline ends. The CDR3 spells CATSRERVGEQYF. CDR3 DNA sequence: TGTGCCACCAGCAGGGAGCGGGTGGGCGAGCAGTACTTC.